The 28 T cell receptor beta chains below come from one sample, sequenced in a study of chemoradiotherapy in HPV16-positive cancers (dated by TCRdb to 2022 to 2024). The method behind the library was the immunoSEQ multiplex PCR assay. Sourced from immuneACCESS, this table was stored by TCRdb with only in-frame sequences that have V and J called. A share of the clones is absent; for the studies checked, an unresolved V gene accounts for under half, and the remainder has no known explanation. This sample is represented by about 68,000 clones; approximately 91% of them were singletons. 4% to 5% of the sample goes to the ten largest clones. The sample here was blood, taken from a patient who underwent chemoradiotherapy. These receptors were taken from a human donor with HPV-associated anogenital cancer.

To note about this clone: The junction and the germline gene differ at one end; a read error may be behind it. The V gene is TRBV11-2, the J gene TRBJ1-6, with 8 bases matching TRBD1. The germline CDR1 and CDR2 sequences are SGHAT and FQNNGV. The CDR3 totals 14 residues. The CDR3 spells CASSLGTGNSPLHF. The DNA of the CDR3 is TGTGCCAGCAGTTTAGGGACAGGAAATTCACCCCTCCACTTT.

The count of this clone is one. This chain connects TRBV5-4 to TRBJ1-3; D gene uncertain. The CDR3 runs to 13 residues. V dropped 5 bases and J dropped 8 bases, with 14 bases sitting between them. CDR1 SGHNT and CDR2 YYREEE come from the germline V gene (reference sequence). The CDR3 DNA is TGTGCCAGCAGTCCGGCCGGGGAGGACACCATATATTTT. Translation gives CASSPAGEDTIYF.

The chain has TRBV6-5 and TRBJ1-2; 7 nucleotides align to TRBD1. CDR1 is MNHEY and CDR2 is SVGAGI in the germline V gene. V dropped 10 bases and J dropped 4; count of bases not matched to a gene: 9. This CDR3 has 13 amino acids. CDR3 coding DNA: TGTGCCACCGCGGGACAGTCCTTCTATGGCTACACCTTC. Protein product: CATAGQSFYGYTF.

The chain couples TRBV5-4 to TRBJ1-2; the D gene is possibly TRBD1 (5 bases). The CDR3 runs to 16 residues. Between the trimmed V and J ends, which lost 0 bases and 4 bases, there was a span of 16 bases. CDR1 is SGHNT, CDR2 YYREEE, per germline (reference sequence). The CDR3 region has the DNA TGTGCCAGCAGCTTGGCCGGGGGGGGTCCCGCCTATGGCTACACCTTC. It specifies CASSLAGGGPAYGYTF.

The CDR3 is CASSYGPPNYGYTF. For the CDR3, the DNA is TGTGCCAGCAGTTACGGGCCCCCTAACTATGGCTACACCTTC. The chain has TRBV6-6 and TRBJ1-2; D remains unclear. Germline V gene sequence: CDR1 MNHNY, CDR2 SVGAGI (reference sequence). This CDR3 has 14 residues. V was pared by 2 bases and J by 0 bases, with 7 bases between.

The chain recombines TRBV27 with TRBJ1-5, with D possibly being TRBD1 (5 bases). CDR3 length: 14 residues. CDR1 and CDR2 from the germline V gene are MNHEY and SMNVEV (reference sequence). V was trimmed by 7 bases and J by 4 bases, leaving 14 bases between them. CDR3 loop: CASTNNGGNQPQHF. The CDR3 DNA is TGTGCCAGCACGAACAATGGGGGTAATCAGCCCCAGCATTTT.

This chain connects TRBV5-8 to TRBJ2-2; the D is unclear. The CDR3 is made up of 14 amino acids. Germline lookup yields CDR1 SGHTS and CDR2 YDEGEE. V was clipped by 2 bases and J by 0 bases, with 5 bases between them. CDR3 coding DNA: TGTGCCAGCAGCTTCCGGGCGAACACCGGGGAGCTGTTTTTT. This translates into CASSFRANTGELFF.

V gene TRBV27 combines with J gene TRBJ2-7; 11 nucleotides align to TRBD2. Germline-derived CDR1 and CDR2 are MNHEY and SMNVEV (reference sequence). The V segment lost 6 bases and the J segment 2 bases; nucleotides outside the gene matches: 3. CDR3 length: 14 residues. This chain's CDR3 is CASSPGLAAYEQYF. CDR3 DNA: TGTGCCAGCAGCCCGGGACTAGCGGCCTACGAGCAGTACTTC.

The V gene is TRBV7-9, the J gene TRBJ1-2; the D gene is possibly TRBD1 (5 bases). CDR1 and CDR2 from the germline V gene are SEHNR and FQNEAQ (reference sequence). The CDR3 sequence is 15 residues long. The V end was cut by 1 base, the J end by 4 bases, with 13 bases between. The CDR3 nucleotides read TGTGCCAGCAGCTTAGTTTTCGGGGCGGGCTATGGCTACACCTTC. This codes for CASSLVFGAGYGYTF.

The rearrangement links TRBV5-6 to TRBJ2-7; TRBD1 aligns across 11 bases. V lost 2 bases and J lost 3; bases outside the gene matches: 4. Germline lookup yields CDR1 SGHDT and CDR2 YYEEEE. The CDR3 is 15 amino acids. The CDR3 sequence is CASSFGQGAIYEQYF. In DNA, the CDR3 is TGTGCCAGCAGCTTTGGACAGGGGGCGATCTACGAGCAGTACTTC.

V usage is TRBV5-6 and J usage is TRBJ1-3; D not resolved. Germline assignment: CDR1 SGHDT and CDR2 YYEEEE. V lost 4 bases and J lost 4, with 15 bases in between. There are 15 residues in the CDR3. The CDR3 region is CASSPAQNLGNTIYF. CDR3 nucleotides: TGTGCCAGCAGCCCCGCACAAAATTTAGGAAACACCATATATTTT.

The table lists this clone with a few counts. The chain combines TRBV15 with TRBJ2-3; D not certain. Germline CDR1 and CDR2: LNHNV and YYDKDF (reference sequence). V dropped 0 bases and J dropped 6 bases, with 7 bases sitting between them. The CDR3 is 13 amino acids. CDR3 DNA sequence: TGTGCCACCAGCAGAGATCTTTGGGATACGCAGTATTTT. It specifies CATSRDLWDTQYF.

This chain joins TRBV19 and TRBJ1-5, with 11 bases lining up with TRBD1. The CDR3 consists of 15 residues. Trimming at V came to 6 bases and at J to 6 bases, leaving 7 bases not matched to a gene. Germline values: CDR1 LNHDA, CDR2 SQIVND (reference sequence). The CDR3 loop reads CASRWTGGAIQPQHF. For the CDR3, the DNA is TGTGCCAGTAGATGGACAGGGGGCGCGATTCAGCCCCAGCATTTT. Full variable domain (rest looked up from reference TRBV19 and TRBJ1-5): DGGITQSPKYLFRKEGQNVTLSCEQNLNHDAMYWYRQDPGQGLRLIYYSQIVNDFQKGDIAEGYSVSREKKESFPLTVTSAQKNPTAFYLCASRWTGGAIQPQHFGDGTRLSIL.

The CDR3 DNA follows: TGTGCCAGCAGCTTAGGATTCAGGACAGATGGCTACACCTTC. Translation gives CASSLGFRTDGYTF. The chain employs TRBV7-8 and TRBJ1-2; possible D gene TRBD1, 6 bases. With 1 base removed from V and 6 bases from J, the gap between germline ends came to 12 bases. The CDR3 is made up of 14 amino acids. Germline V CDR1 and CDR2: SGHVS, FQNEAQ. The complete variable domain, with remaining parts taken from reference TRBV7-8 and TRBJ1-2, reads GAGVSQSPRYKVAKRGQDVALRCDPISGHVSLFWYQQALGQGPEFLTYFQNEAQLDKSGLPSDRFFAERPEGSVSTLKIQRTQQEDSAVYLCASSLGFRTDGYTFGSGTRLTVV.

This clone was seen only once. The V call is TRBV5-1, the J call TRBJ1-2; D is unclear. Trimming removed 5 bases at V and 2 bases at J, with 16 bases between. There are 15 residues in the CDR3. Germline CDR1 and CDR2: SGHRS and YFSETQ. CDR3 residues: CASRGLLSTNYGYTF. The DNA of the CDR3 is TGCGCCAGCAGGGGCCTCCTATCAACCAACTATGGCTACACCTTC.

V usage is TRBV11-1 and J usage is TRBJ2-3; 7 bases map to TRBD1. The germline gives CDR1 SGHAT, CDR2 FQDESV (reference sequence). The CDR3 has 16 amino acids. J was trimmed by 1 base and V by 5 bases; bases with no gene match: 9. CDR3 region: CASSPHRTGGTDTQYF. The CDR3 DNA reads TGTGCCAGCAGCCCCCATCGAACAGGGGGCACAGATACGCAGTATTTT.

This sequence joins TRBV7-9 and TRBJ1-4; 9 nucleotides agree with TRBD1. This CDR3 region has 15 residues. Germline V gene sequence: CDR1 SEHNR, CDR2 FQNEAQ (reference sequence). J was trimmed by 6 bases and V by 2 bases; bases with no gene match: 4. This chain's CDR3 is CASSLSGQGYEKLFF. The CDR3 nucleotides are TGTGCCAGCAGCTTATCGGGACAGGGATATGAAAAACTGTTTTTT. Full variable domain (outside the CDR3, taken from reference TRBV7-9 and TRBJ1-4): DTGVSQNPRHKITKRGQNVTFRCDPISEHNRLYWYRQTLGQGPEFLTYFQNEAQLEKSRLLSDRFSAERPKGSFSTLEIQRTEQGDSAMYLCASSLSGQGYEKLFFGSGTQLSVL.

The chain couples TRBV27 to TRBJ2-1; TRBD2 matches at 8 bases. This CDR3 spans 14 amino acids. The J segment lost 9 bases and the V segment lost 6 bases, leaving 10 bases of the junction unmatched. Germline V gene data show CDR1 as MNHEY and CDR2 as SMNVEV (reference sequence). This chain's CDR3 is CASSSGLETGEQFF. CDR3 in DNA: TGTGCCAGCAGCTCGGGACTAGAGACGGGTGAGCAGTTCTTC.

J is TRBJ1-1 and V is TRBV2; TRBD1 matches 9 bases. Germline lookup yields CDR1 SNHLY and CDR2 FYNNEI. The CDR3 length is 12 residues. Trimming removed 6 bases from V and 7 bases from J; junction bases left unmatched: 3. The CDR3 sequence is CASRHRGLEAFF. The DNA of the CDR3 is TGTGCCAGCAGGCACAGGGGGCTTGAAGCTTTCTTT.

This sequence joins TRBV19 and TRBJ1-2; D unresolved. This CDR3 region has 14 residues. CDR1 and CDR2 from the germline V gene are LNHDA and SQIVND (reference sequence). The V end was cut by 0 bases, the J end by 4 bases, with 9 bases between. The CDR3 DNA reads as TGTGCCAGTAGTATAGATCGGCAGACCTATGGCTACACCTTC. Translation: CASSIDRQTYGYTF.

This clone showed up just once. The CDR3 nucleotides are TGTGCCAGCAGTTCCATCGGGTTGGCTAATGAAAAACTGTTTTTT. Translated, it gives CASSSIGLANEKLFF. V and J are TRBV6-5 and TRBJ1-4; no definite D call. CDR3 length equals 15 residues. Trimming took 4 bases from V and 3 from J, leaving 12 bases between them. Germline values: CDR1 MNHEY, CDR2 SVGAGI.

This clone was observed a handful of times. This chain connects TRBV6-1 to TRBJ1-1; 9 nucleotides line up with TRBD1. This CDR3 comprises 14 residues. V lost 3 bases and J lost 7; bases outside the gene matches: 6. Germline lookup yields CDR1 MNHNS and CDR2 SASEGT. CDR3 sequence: CASSDHRGRVEAFF. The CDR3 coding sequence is TGTGCCAGCAGTGACCACAGGGGGCGAGTTGAAGCTTTCTTT.

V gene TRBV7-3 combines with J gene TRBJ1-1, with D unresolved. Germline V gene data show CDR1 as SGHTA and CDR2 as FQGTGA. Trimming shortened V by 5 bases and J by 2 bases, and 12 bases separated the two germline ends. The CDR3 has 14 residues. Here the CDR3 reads CASSPHHSNTEAFF. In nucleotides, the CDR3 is TGTGCCAGCAGCCCCCACCATTCTAACACTGAAGCTTTCTTT.

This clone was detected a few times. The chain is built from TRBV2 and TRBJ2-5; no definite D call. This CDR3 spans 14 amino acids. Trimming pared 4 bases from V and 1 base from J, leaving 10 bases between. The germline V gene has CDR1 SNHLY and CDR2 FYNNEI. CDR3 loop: CASSVGRLQETQYF. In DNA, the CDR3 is TGTGCCAGCAGTGTTGGACGACTCCAAGAGACCCAGTACTTC.

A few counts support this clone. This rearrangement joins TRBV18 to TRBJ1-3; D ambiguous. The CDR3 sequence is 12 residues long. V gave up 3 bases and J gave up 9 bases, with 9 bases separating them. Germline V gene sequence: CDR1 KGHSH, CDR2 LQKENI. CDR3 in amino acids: CASSPPGATIYF. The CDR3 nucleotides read TGTGCCAGCTCACCCCCGGGTGCCACCATATATTTT.

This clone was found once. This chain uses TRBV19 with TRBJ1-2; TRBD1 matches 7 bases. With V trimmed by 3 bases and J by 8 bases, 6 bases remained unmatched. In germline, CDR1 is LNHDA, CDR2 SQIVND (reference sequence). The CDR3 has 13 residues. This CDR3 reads CASSIGQAIGYTF. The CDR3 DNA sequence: TGTGCCAGTAGTATCGGACAGGCTATAGGCTACACCTTC.

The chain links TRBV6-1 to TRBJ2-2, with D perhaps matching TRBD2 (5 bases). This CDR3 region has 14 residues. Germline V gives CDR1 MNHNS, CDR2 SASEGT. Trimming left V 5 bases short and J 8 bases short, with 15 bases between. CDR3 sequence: CASSQLRGVGELFF. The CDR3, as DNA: TGTGCCAGCAGTCAGCTTCGGGGTGTAGGGGAGCTGTTTTTT.

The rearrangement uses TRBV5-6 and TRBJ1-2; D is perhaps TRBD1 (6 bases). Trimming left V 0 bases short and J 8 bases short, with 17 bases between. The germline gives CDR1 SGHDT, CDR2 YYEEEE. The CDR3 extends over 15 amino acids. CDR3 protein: CASSLEPRGAEGYTF. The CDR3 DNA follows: TGTGCCAGCAGCTTGGAGCCCCGGGGGGCAGAGGGCTACACCTTC.